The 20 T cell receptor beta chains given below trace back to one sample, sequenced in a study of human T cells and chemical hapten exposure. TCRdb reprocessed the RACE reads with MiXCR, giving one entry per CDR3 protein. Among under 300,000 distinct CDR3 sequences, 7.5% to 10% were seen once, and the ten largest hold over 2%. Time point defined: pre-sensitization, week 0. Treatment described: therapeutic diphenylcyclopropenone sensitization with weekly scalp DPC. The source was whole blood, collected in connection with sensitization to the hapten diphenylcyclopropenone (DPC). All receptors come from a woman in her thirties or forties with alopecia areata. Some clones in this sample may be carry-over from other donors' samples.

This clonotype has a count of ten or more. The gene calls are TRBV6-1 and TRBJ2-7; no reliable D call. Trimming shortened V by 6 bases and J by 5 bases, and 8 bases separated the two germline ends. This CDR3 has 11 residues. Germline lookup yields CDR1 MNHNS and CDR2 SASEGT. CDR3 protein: CASRRRHEQYF. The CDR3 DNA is TGTGCCAGCAGGCGCCGGCACGAGCAGTACTTC.

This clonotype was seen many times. The CDR3 region is CASSPQAGHSYEQYF. The DNA of the CDR3 is TGTGCCAGCAGCCCCCAAGCGGGACACTCCTACGAGCAGTACTTC. The rearrangement uses TRBV7-2 and TRBJ2-7; a possible D gene is TRBD2 (7 bases). This CDR3 comprises 15 residues. Germline V lookup: CDR1 SGHTA, CDR2 FQGNSA. Trimming cost V 5 bases and J 0 bases, with 14 bases left between them.

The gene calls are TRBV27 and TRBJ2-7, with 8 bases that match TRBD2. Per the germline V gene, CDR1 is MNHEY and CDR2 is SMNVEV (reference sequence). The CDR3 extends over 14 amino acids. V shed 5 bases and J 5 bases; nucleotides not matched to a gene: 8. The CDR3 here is CASSLDGRVNEQYF. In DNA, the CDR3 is TGTGCCAGCAGTCTCGACGGGAGGGTGAACGAGCAGTACTTC.

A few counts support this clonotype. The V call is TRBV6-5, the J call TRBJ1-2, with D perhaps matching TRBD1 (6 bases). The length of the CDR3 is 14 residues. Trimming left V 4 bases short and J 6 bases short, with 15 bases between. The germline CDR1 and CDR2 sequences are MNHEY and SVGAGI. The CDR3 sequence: CASSLQGAVNGYTF. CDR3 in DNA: TGTGCCAGCAGTTTACAGGGTGCAGTGAATGGCTACACCTTC.

In nucleotides, the CDR3 is TGTGCCAGCAGTTTGTCAGGGGTTGTCACTGAAGCTTTCTTT. It translates to CASSLSGVVTEAFF. The chain is built from TRBV12-3 or TRBV12-4 and TRBJ1-1; perhaps TRBD1 as D (6 bases). The CDR3 covers 14 residues. V gave up 3 bases and J gave up 4 bases, with 12 bases separating them.

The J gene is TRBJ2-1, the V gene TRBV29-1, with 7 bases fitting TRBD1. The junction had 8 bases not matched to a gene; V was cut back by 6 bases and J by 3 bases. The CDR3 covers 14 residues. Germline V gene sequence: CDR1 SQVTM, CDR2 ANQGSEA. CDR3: CSVVTGTVYNEQFF. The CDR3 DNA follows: TGCAGCGTCGTCACCGGGACAGTCTACAATGAGCAGTTCTTC.

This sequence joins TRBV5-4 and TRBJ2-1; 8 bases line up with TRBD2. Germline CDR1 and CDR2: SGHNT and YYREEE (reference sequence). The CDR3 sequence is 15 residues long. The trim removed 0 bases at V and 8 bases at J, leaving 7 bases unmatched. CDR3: CASSLEGTRSYEQFF. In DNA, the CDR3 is TGTGCCAGCAGCTTGGAAGGGACTAGGTCCTATGAGCAGTTCTTC.

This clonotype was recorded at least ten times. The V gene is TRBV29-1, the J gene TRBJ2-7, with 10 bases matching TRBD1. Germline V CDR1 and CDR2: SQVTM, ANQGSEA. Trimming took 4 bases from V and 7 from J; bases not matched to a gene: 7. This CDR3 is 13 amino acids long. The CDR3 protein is CSVGTTGGGEQYF. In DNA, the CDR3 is TGCAGCGTTGGCACGACAGGGGGCGGTGAGCAGTACTTC.

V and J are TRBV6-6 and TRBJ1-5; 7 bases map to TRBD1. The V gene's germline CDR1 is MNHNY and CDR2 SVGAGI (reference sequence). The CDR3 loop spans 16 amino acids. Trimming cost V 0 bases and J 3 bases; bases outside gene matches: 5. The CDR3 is CASSYSPGGNNQPQHF. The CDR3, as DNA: TGTGCCAGCAGTTACTCGCCAGGGGGTAACAATCAGCCCCAGCATTTT.

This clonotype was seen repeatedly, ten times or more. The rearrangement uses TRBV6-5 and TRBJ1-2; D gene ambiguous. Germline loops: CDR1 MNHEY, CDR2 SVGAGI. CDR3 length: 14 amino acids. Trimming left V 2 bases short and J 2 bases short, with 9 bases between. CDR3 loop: CASSYLAANYGYTF. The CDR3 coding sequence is TGTGCCAGCAGTTACCTCGCAGCAAACTATGGCTACACCTTC.

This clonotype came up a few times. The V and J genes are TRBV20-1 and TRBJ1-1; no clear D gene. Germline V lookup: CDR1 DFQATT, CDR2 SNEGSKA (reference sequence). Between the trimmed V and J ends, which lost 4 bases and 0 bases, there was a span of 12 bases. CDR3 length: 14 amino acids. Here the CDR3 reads CSATSRNMNTEAFF. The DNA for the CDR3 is TGCAGTGCTACGAGTAGGAACATGAACACTGAAGCTTTCTTT.

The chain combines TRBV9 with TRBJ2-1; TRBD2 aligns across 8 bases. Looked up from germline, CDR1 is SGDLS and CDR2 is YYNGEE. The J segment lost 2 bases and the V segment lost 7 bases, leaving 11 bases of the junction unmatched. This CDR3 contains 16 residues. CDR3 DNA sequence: TGTGCCAGCCAGCGGGGGAGGGACTTACCCTACAATGAGCAGTTCTTC. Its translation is CASQRGRDLPYNEQFF.

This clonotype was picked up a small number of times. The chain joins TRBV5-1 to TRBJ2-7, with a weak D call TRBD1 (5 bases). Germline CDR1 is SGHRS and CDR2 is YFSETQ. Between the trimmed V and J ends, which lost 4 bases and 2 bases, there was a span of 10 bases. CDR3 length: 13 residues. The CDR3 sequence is CASSLLQAYEQYF. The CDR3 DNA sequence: TGCGCCAGCAGCCTGTTACAGGCCTACGAGCAGTACTTC.

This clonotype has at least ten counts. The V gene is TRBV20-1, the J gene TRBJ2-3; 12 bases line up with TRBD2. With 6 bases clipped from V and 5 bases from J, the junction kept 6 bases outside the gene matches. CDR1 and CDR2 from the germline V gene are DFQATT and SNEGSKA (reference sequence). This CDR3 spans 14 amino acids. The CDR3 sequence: CSARTSGKLDTQYF. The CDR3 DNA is TGCAGTGCCCGGACTAGCGGGAAGTTAGATACGCAGTATTTT.

CDR3 sequence (DNA): TGTGCCAGACAAACGAGGAACACTGAAGCTTTCTTT. Amino acid sequence: CARQTRNTEAFF. The chain couples TRBV25-1 to TRBJ1-1; D gene ambiguous. Trimming pared 9 bases from V and 1 base from J, leaving 9 bases between. The germline V gene encodes CDR1 MGHDK and CDR2 SYGVNS. The length of the CDR3 is 12 residues.

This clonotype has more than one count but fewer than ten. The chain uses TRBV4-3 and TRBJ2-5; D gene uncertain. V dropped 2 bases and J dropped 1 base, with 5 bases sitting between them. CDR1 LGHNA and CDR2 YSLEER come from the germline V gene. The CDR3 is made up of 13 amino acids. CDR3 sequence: CASSQFVQETQYF. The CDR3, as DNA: TGCGCCAGCAGCCAATTTGTCCAAGAGACCCAGTACTTC.

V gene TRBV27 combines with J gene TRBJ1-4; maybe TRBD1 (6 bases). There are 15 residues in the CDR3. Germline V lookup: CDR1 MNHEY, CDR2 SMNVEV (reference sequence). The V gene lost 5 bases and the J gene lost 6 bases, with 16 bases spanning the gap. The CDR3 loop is CASSPLGRGDEKLFF. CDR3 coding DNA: TGTGCCAGCAGTCCCTTGGGCAGGGGAGATGAAAAACTGTTTTTT.

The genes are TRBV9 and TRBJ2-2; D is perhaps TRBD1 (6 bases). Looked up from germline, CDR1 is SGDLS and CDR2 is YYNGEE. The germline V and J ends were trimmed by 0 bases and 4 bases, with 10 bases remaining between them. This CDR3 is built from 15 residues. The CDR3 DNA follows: TGTGCCAGCAGCGTAGAAACAGGGATCACCGGGGAGCTGTTTTTT. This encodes CASSVETGITGELFF.

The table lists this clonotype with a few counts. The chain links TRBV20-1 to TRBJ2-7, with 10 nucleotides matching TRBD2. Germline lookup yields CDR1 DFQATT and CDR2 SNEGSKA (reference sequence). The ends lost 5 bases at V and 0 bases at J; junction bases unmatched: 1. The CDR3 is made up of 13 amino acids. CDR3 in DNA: TGCAGTGCTCAGCGGGAGGGCTCCTACGAGCAGTACTTC. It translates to CSAQREGSYEQYF.

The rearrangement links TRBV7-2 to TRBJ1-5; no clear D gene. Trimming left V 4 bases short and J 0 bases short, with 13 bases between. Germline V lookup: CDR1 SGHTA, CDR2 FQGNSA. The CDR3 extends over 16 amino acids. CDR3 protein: CASSSHSSYSNQPQHF. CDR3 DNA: TGTGCCAGCAGCTCACATTCATCCTATAGCAATCAGCCCCAGCATTTT.